A single sample gave rise to the 6 T cell receptor beta chains below, sequenced in a study of neurological immune-mediated disorders. Sample time point: longitudinal time-point 1 (baseline). TCRdb analysed the 5' RACE reads with MiXCR anew, one entry per CDR3 protein. The sample yields 60,000 to 90,000 distinct CDR3 sequences, around 9.6% seen once. The sequencing sample was made of PBMCs. These receptors all stem from a man in his thirties or forties in good health.

This clonotype was counted many times. J is TRBJ2-7 and V is TRBV20-1, with 13 bases fitting TRBD2. V was pared by 5 bases and J by 7 bases, with 11 bases of the junction left unmatched. CDR1 is DFQATT, CDR2 SNEGSKA, per germline (reference sequence). The CDR3 loop spans 15 amino acids. CDR3 DNA: TGCAGTGCTCAACGGACTAGCGGGAGATTTGGGGAGCAGTACTTC. This gives the protein CSAQRTSGRFGEQYF.

This clonotype was detected ten times or more. The chain is built from TRBV12-3 or TRBV12-4 and TRBJ2-3; D is undetermined. The CDR3 runs to 14 residues. V lost 6 bases and J lost 3, with 13 bases in between. CDR3: CASSVGLGTDTQYF. The CDR3 DNA sequence: TGTGCCAGCAGCGTGGGGTTGGGTACAGATACGCAGTATTTT.

In this sample, this clonotype turned up a few times. The rearrangement uses TRBV19 and TRBJ2-1, with D uncertain. Germline CDR1 reads LNHDA; CDR2 reads SQIVND (reference sequence). Trimming took 6 bases from V and 8 from J, leaving 20 bases between them. The CDR3 length is 15 residues. CDR3 in DNA: TGTGCCAGTAGGGAATCGGTGGATAGATACGATGAGCAGTTCTTC. Translation: CASRESVDRYDEQFF.

This clonotype was counted at least ten times. The chain links TRBV24-1 to TRBJ2-5, with D maybe TRBD1 (5 bases). Germline V gene data show CDR1 as KGHDR and CDR2 as SFDVKD. This CDR3 has 13 residues. The ends were cut back, 7 bases at V and 4 bases at J, with 12 bases in the middle. CDR3 amino acids: CATRGREGETQYF. The CDR3 DNA reads as TGTGCCACCAGGGGCAGGGAAGGAGAGACCCAGTACTTC.

In this sample, this clonotype turned up many times. The V gene is TRBV2, the J gene TRBJ2-5; D is unclear. Trimming cost V 5 bases and J 4 bases, with 14 bases left between them. This CDR3 region has 14 residues. Germline CDR1 is SNHLY and CDR2 is FYNNEI. The CDR3 spells CASSLPPRGETQYF. As DNA, the CDR3 is TGTGCCAGCAGTCTCCCACCTCGAGGAGAGACCCAGTACTTC.

This clonotype was picked up many times. The chain has TRBV29-1 and TRBJ2-3; 9 positions match TRBD2. Per germline, CDR1 SQVTM and CDR2 ANQGSEA. This CDR3 has 15 amino acids. The ends lost 0 bases at V and 6 bases at J; junction bases unmatched: 7. CDR3 DNA sequence: TGCAGCGTTGAAGATAGCGGGAGTGGTCCGGATACGCAGTATTTT. Its translation: CSVEDSGSGPDTQYF.